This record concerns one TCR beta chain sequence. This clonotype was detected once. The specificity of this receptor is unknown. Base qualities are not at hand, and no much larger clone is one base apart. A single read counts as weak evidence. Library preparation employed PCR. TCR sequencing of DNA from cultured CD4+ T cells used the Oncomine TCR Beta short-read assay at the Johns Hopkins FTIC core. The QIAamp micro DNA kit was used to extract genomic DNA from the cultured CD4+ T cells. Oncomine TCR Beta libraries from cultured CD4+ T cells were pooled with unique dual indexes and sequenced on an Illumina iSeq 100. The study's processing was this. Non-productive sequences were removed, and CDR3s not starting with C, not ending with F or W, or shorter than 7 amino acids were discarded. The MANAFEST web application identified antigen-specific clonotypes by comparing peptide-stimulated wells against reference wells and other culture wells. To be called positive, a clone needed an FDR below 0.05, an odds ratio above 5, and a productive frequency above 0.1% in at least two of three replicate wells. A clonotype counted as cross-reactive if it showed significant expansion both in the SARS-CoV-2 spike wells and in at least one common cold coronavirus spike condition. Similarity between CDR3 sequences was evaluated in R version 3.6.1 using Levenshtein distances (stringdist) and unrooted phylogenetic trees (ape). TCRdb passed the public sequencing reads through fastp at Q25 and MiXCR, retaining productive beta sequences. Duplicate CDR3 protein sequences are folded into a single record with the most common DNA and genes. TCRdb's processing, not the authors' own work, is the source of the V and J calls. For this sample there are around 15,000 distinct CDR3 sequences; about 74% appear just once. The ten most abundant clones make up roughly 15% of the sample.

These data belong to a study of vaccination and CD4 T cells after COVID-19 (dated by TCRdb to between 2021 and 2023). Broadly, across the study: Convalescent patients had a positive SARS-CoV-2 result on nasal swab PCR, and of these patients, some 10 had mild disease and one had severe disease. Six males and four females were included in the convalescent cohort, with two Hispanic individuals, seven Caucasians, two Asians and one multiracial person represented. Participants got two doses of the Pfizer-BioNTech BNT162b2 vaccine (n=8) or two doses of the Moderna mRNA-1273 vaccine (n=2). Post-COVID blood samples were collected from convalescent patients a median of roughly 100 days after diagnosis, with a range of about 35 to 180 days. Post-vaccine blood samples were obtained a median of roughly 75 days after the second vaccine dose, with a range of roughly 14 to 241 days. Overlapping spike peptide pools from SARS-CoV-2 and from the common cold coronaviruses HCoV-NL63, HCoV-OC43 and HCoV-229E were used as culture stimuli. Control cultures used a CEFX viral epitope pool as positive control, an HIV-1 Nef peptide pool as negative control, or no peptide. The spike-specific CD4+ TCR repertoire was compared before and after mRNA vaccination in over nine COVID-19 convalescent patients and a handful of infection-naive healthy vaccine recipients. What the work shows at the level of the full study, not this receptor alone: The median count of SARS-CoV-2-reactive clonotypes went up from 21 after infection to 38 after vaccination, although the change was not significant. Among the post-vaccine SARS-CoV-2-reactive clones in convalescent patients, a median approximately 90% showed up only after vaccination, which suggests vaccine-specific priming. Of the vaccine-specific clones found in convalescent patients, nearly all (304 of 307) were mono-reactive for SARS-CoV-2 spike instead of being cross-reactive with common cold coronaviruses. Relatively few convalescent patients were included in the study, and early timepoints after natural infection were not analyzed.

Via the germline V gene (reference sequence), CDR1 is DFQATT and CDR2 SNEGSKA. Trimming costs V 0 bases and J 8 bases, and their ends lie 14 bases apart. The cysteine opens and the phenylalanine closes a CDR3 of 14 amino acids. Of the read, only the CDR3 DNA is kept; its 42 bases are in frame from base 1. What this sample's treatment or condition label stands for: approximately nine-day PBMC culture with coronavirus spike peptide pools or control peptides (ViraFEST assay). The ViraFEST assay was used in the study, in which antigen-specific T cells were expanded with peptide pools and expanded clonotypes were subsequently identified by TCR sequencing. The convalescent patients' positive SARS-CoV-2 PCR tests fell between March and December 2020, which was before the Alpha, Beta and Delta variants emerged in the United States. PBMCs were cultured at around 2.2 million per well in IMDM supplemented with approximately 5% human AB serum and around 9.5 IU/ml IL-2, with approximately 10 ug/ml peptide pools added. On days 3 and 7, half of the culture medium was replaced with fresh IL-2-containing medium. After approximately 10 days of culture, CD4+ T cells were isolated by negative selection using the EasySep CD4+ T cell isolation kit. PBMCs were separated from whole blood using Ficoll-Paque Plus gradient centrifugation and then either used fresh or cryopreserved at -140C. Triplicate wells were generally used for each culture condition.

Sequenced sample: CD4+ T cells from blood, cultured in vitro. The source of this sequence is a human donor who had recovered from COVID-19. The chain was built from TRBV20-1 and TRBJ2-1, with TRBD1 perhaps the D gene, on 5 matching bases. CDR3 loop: CSARDGARGHEQFF. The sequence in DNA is TGCAGTGCTAGAGATGGGGCTAGAGGACATGAGCAGTTCTTC.